Listed below are T cell receptor beta chains from one sample, sequenced in a study of shared T cell receptors in the human thymus. The repertoire was sequenced with immunoSEQ multiplex PCR; TCRdb's copy has only in-frame clones and lacks some. The sample consists of over 650,000 clones, around 87% of them appearing once. A further study also used this sample, focusing on human thymus T cells.

Sequenced input: thymocytes. The receptors derive from a boy younger than two with a congenital heart defect. Both conserved end residues are trimmed from each CDR3. Fields, in order: J gene, V gene, CDR3 protein.

>TRBJ1-1|TRBV6-5
ASRDRGGTEAF
>TRBJ2-2|TRBV30
AWIPGLTTGELF
>TRBJ1-2|TRBV9
ASSARPTGGAFDYGYT
>TRBJ1-2|TRBV4-3
ASSQGGLAYT
>TRBJ1-4|TRBV18
ASSPKAGEGEKLF
>TRBJ2-5|TRBV28
ASSLRQGYETQY
>TRBJ2-3|TRBV4-2
ASQQEQGWADTQY
>TRBJ2-1|TRBV30
AWSAGTSGRNGELNEQF
>TRBJ2-7|TRBV11-2
ASSLTTVREQY
>TRBJ2-7|TRBV18
ASSPPGGIEQY
>TRBJ1-1|TRBV4-3
ASRTGGGNTEAF
>TRBJ2-7|TRBV7-6
ASSVTALVSSEQY
>TRBJ1-1|TRBV6-5
ASKGRGNTEAF
>TRBJ2-7|TRBV19
ASTSGGPYEQY
>TRBJ2-7|TRBV5-1
ASSLSGRGSYEQY
>TRBJ2-7|TRBV28
ASREGVTVNNYEQY
>TRBJ2-2|TRBV28
ASSYTGGVGTGELF
>TRBJ2-3|TRBV14
ASSQRTRTGLAGGLDTQY
>TRBJ1-5|TRBV28
ASSRMRYDSNQPQH
>TRBJ2-5|TRBV15
ATSRDSRVNQETQY